This TCR beta chain appears in the sequencing data of a study of T cells in Graves' hyperthyroidism and ophthalmopathy. Across the study: Sampling of peripheral blood happened at initial diagnosis, prior to any treatment. Study outcomes and limitations: The model anticipated ophthalmopathy a median about 6.5 months pre-onset.

Using RNA transcripts as the source, TCR beta CDR3 regions were amplified. First-round RT-PCR with HTBI primers amplified the TCR CDR3 region. TCRdb analysed the multiplex PCR reads with MiXCR anew, one entry per CDR3 protein. Of approximately 690,000 distinct CDR3 sequences in the sample, around 21% are singletons; the top ten hold over 30%. This clonotype was recorded at least ten times. Its antigen is unknown. Germline values: CDR1 SGHVS, CDR2 FQNEAQ. This CDR3 spans 17 amino acids. The V gene lost 3 bases and the J gene lost 1 base, with 16 bases spanning the gap. In the ophthalmopathy cohort, Clinical Activity Score was at least 3, NOSPECS grade at least 4, and duration under 3 months. Orbital computed tomography, thyroid ultrasound, serum thyroxine and TRAb, and clinical symptoms together informed the diagnoses.

The TCR sequence derives from a man aged 30 to 39 with Graves' ophthalmopathy. This chain joins TRBV7-8 and TRBJ1-5; D not resolved. Sequencing was performed on blood. CDR3 sequence (DNA): TGTGCCAGCAGCTTGGGGTCCTCTTTTCCCAGCAATCAGCCCCAGCATTTT. This sequence encodes CASSLGSSFPSNQPQHF.